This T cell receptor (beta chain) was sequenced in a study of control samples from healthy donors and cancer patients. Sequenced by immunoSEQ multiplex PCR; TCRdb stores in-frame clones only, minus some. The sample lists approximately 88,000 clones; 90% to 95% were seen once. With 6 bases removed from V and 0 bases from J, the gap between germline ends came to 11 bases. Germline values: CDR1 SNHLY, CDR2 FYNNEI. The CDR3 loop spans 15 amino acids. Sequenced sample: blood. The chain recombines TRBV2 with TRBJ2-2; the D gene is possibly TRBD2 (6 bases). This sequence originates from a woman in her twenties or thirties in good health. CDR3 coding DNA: TGTGCCAGCAGCCTAGGGAGGACGAACACCGGGGAGCTGTTTTTT. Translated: CASSLGRTNTGELFF.